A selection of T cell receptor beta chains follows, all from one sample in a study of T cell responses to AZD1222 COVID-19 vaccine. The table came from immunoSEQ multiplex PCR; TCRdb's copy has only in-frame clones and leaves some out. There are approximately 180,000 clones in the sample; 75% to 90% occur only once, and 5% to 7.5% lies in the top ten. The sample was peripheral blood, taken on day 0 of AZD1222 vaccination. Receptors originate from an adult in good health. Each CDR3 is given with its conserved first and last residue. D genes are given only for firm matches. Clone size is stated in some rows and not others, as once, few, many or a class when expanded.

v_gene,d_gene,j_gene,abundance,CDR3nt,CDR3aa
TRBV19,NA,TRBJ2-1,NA,TGTGCCAGTACCCAATACGGGGGAGACTTAAGCTCCTACAATGAGCAGTTCTTC,CASTQYGGDLSSYNEQFF
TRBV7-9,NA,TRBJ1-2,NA,TGTGCCAGCAGCTTCGCCGACTATGGCTACACCTTC,CASSFADYGYTF
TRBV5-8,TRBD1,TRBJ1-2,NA,TGTGCCAGCAGCAAGGGGGCGCGCGTGGGGTATGGCTACACCTTC,CASSKGARVGYGYTF
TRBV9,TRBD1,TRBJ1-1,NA,TGTGCCAGCAGCGCCCACGCAGGGGGGGGCCCTGAAGCTTTCTTT,CASSAHAGGGPEAFF
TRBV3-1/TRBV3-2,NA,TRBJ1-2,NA,TGTGCCAGCAGCCAAGGGACCGCAACCTATGGCTACACCTTC,CASSQGTATYGYTF
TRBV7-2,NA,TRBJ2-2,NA,TGTGCCAGCACCCCCACAGCGAACACCGGGGAGCTGTTTTTT,CASTPTANTGELFF
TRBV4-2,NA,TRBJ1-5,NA,TGTGCCAGCAGCCAAGATTATCATCGGGCAGCCGATTCCAATCAGCCCCAGCATTTT,CASSQDYHRAADSNQPQHF
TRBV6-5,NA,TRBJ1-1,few,TGTGCCAGCATCAAAGCGGGGGACACTGAAGCTTTCTTT,CASIKAGDTEAFF
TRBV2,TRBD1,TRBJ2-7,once,TGTGCCAGCGGCGTAAAGATAATAACAGGGGACGAGCAGTACTTC,CASGVKIITGDEQYF
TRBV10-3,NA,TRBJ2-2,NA,TGTGCCATCAGTGGACGGGAGATCGACACCGGGGAGCTGTTTTTT,CAISGREIDTGELFF
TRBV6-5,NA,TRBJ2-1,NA,TGTGCCAGCAGGCCTCCCAGCGCTCACGGCAATGAGCAGTTCTTC,CASRPPSAHGNEQFF
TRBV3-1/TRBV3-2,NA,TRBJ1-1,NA,TGTGCCAGCAGCCAAGGCCGAAGGAACACTGAAGCTTTCTTT,CASSQGRRNTEAFF
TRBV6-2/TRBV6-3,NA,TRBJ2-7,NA,TGTGCCAGCAGTTACAGAGCGGCCCCTCCTCTAGTCCCCCGGGCAAACTACGAGCAGTACTTC,CASSYRAAPPLVPRANYEQYF
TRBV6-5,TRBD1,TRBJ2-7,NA,TGTGCCAGCAGCCCCCGGGACAGAATGGCCTACGAGCAGTACTTC,CASSPRDRMAYEQYF
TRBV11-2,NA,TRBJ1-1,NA,TGTGCCAGCAGCTTCACAGGAGCCACTGAAGCTTTCTTT,CASSFTGATEAFF
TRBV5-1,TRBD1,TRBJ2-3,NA,TGCGCCAGCAGCCCGGGGACAGTCAGCACAGATACGCAGTATTTT,CASSPGTVSTDTQYF
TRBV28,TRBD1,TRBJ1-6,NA,TGTGCCAGCAACCTGGGGGGGACAGGGATTTCACCCCTCCACTTT,CASNLGGTGISPLHF
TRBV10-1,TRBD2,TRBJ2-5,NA,TGCGCCAGCAGTGAAAGCGGGGGGCAAGAGACCCAGTACTTC,CASSESGGQETQYF
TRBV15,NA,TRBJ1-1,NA,TGTGCCACCAGCAGAGGCCCGTCCGGCTCCAACACTGAAGCTTTCTTT,CATSRGPSGSNTEAFF
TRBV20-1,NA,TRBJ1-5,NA,TGCAGTGCTAGTCCCGGAGGGAGCAATCAGCCCCAGCATTTT,CSASPGGSNQPQHF
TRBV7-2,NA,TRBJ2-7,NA,TGTGCCAGCAGCTTTAATAGGAACAGGGCGGTTGTCGAGCAGTACTTC,CASSFNRNRAVVEQYF
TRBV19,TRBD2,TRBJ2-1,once,TGTGCCAGTCGAAAGACTAGCGGAGCGACCTACAATGAGCAGTTCTTC,CASRKTSGATYNEQFF
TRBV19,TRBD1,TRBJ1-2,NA,TGTGCCAGTACTCTGGGACAGGGTTTTTATGGCTACACCTTC,CASTLGQGFYGYTF
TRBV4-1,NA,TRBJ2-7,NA,TGCGCCAGCAGCCAAGGGGGGCTAGCGGTTCTTTACGAGCAGTACTTC,CASSQGGLAVLYEQYF
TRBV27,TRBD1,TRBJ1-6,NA,TGTGCCAGCAGTTACTCCGGGACAGGGAATTCACCCCTCCACTTT,CASSYSGTGNSPLHF
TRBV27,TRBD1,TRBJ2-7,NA,TGTGCCAGCAGTAAACCGGGACAGGGACTCGAGCAGTACTTC,CASSKPGQGLEQYF
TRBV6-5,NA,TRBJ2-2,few,TGTGCCAGCTACCTATTATTAAACACCGGGGAGCTGTTTTTT,CASYLLLNTGELFF
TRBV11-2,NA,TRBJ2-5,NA,TGTGCCAGCAGCTTAGATGGGGCGGTGGTTGGGACCCAGTACTTC,CASSLDGAVVGTQYF
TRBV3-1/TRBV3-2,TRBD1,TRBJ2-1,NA,TGTGCCAGCACCCATTCGGACAGGCCCAGGTCTCCCAATGAGCAGTTCTTC,CASTHSDRPRSPNEQFF
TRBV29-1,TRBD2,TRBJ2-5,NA,TGCAGCGTTACAGCGGGGGGTACTCAAGAGACCCAGTACTTC,CSVTAGGTQETQYF
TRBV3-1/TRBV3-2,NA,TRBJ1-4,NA,TGTGCCAGCAGCCAACGACAGGCTGGAGGTAATGAAAAACTGTTTTTT,CASSQRQAGGNEKLFF
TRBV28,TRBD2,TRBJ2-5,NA,TGTGCCAGCAGTTTACCGGGACTAGCGGGGGAGACCCAGTACTTC,CASSLPGLAGETQYF
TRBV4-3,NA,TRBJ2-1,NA,TGCGCCAGCAGCCAAGGACTAGGGAGCTCCTACAATGAGCAGTTCTTC,CASSQGLGSSYNEQFF
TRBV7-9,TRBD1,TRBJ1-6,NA,TGTGCCAGCAGCTTAAGGGGGCTGGATTCACCCCTCCACTTT,CASSLRGLDSPLHF
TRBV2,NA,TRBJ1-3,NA,TGTGCCAGCAGCGGGGAGTCGGACACCATATATTTT,CASSGESDTIYF
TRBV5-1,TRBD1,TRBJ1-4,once,TGCGCCAGCAGCTTCGGGACAGGGGAGGAAAAACTGTTTTTT,CASSFGTGEEKLFF
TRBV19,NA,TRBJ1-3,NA,TGTGCCAGTAGTATTTCAGGGGCTGGAAACACCATATATTTT,CASSISGAGNTIYF
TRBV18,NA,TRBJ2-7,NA,TGTGCCAGCTCACCAGAGGTGAAAGCCCTATCTCCCGAGCAGTACTTC,CASSPEVKALSPEQYF
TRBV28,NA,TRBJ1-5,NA,TGTGCCAGCAGTTTTAGTGTGGGCAATCAGCCCCAGCATTTT,CASSFSVGNQPQHF
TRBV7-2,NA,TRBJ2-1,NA,TGTGCCAGCAGCTTGAAGACAGAGATCTACAATGAGCAGTTCTTC,CASSLKTEIYNEQFF
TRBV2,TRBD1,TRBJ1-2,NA,TGTGCCAGCAGCCGGGACAGGGGGAACTATGGCTACACCTTC,CASSRDRGNYGYTF
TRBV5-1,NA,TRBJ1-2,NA,TGCGCCAGCAGCTCCCAAGGAGGCTATGGCTACACCTTC,CASSSQGGYGYTF
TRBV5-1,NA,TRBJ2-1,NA,TGCGCCAGCAGACCGCAGGGGTCCGGGGTTAATGAGCAGTTCTTC,CASRPQGSGVNEQFF
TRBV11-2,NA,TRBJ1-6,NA,TGTGCCAGTCGGACGAGCTCCTATAATTCACCCCTCCACTTT,CASRTSSYNSPLHF
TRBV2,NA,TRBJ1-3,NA,TGTGCCAGCACCGTAAGGACAGCTTTCTCTGGAAACACCATATATTTT,CASTVRTAFSGNTIYF
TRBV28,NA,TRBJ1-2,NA,TGTGCCAGCAGTTCGGACAGAGCGGGGTATGGCTACACCTTC,CASSSDRAGYGYTF
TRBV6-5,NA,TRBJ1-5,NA,TGTGCCAGCCGGGCACCAGATCAGCCCCAGCATTTT,CASRAPDQPQHF
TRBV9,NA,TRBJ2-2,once,TGTGCCAGCAGAAACAGGGCTAACACCGGGGAGCTGTTTTTT,CASRNRANTGELFF
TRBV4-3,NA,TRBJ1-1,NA,TGCGCCAGCAGCCAAGAGGTTAAGGGACGCACTGAAGCTTTCTTT,CASSQEVKGRTEAFF
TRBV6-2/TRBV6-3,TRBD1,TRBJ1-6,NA,TGTGCCAGCAGTTACAGGAGTATAGGACAGGGGCATTCACCCCTCCACTTT,CASSYRSIGQGHSPLHF
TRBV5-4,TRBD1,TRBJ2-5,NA,TGTGCCAGCAGCATGGGCAGGGGGCAGGGAGTAGAGACCCAGTACTTC,CASSMGRGQGVETQYF
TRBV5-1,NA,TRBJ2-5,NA,TGCGCCAGCAAGGAAGAGACCCAGTACTTC,CASKEETQYF
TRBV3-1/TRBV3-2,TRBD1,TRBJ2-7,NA,TGTGCCAGCAGCCTTAGACAGGGGAGTTTCGACGAGCAGTACTTC,CASSLRQGSFDEQYF
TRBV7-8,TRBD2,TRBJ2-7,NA,TGTGCCAGCAGCTTACTCAGGGTACTAGCGGGAGAAAAGAGAAGCTCCTACGAGCAGTACTTC,CASSLLRVLAGEKRSSYEQYF
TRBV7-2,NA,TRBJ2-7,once,TGTGCCAGCAGCCCCGGGGCTACCCTGGGAGAGCAGTACTTC,CASSPGATLGEQYF
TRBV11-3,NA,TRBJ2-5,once,TGTGCCAGCAGCTTGGGACCCGACCAAGAGACCCAGTACTTC,CASSLGPDQETQYF
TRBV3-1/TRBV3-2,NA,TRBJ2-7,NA,TGTGCCAGCAGCCAAAAGGCAGCAGGGAGCCACGAGCAGTACTTC,CASSQKAAGSHEQYF
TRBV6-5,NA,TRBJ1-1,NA,TGTGCCAGCAGTTACTCGGGGAACAGGGACACTGAAGCTTTCTTT,CASSYSGNRDTEAFF
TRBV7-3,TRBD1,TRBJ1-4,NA,TGTGCCAGCAGCTTGGGGACAGGGGGCGGTGAAAAACTGTTTTTT,CASSLGTGGGEKLFF
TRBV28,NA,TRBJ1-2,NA,TGTGCCAGCAGTTTCCGGGACCTCTATGGCTACACCTTC,CASSFRDLYGYTF